The 21 T cell receptor beta chains below come from one sample, sequenced in a study of cytomegalovirus exposure and HLA in healthy donors. Primers included in the PCR were 60 Vbeta and 13 Jbeta primers. The protocol was immunoSEQ multiplex PCR, while the TCRdb copy is restricted to in-frame clones and leaves out a portion. The data hold 150,000 to 200,000 clones, with around 87% observed a single time. Sequencing input: PBMCs. All receptors derive from a woman aged 18-30 years in good health and CMV-seronegative.

This clone was observed a single time. V gene TRBV29-1 combines with J gene TRBJ2-3, with a tentative D call TRBD2 (7 bases). The CDR3 runs to 14 residues. V was shortened by 7 bases and J by 6 bases, with 20 bases between the two germline ends. The V gene's germline CDR1 is SQVTM and CDR2 ANQGSEA. This CDR3 is CSADPGLGGDTQYF. The CDR3 bases are TGCAGCGCCGACCCAGGACTAGGGGGGGATACGCAGTATTTT.

The chain carries TRBV7-9 and TRBJ2-7; 8 nucleotides agree with TRBD2. Trimming removed 4 bases from V and 3 bases from J; junction bases left unmatched: 14. Germline V gives CDR1 SEHNR, CDR2 FQNEAQ (reference sequence). The CDR3 consists of 17 residues. The CDR3 here is CASSSPLLAAELYEQYF. The CDR3 region has the DNA TGTGCCAGCAGCTCCCCACTACTAGCGGCCGAGCTCTACGAGCAGTACTTC.

The J gene is TRBJ2-7, the V gene TRBV2, with D possibly matching TRBD2 (6 bases). The ends were cut back, 7 bases at V and 2 bases at J, with 18 bases in the middle. The CDR3 is made up of 15 amino acids. Germline values: CDR1 SNHLY, CDR2 FYNNEI. In DNA, the CDR3 is TGTGCCAGCAATCCGAATAGCGGAGCGCCCTACGAGCAGTACTTC. Translating gives CASNPNSGAPYEQYF.

The chain is built from TRBV4-3 and TRBJ1-4; D uncertain. This CDR3 region has 14 residues. CDR1 and CDR2 from the germline V gene are LGHNA and YSLEER. Deletions cut 4 bases from V and 2 bases from J, with 8 bases between. CDR3 in DNA: TGCGCCAGCAGCCTCGGCGGTACTAATGAAAAACTGTTTTTT. It translates to CASSLGGTNEKLFF.

Turning to this clone: This specimen includes other DNA sequences encoding the same CDR3. The chain is built from TRBV27 and TRBJ2-5; TRBD2 aligns across 7 bases. V lost 3 bases, J lost 4 bases, and 5 bases stayed unmatched. The CDR3 contains 14 residues. CDR1 and CDR2 from the germline V gene are MNHEY and SMNVEV (reference sequence). The CDR3 DNA reads TGTGCCAGCAGTTTGGGAGGGCCAGGAGAGACCCAGTACTTC. Residues: CASSLGGPGETQYF.

The chain is built from TRBV27 and TRBJ2-7, with D possibly TRBD2 on 5 matching bases. CDR1 and CDR2 (germline): MNHEY, SMNVEV (reference sequence). The CDR3 extends over 14 amino acids. V shed 3 bases and J shed 5 bases, with 14 bases lying between them. This CDR3 reads CASSFYGIHNEQYF. CDR3 sequence (DNA): TGTGCCAGCAGTTTCTACGGGATCCATAACGAGCAGTACTTC.

V is TRBV2 and J is TRBJ2-7; 13 positions agree with TRBD2. This CDR3 comprises 14 residues. Germline lookup yields CDR1 SNHLY and CDR2 FYNNEI. V gave up 7 bases and J gave up 4 bases; unmatched junction bases: 4. CDR3 in DNA: TGTGCCAGCATTATGACTAGCGGGAGGTACGAGCAGTACTTC. Amino acids: CASIMTSGRYEQYF.

V and J are TRBV15 and TRBJ1-6, with D hard to call. CDR1 LNHNV and CDR2 YYDKDF come from the germline V gene (reference sequence). V was pared by 0 bases and J by 3 bases, with 6 bases between. The CDR3 is 15 residues long. The CDR3 sequence: CATSRDRNYNSPLHF. The CDR3 DNA reads as TGTGCCACCAGCAGAGACAGGAACTATAATTCACCCCTCCACTTT.

V gene TRBV18 combines with J gene TRBJ2-7; possibly TRBD1 for D (5 bases). Trimming pared 4 bases from V and 4 bases from J, leaving 14 bases between. This CDR3 is 14 amino acids long. Germline values: CDR1 KGHSH, CDR2 LQKENI. CDR3 DNA: TGTGCCAGCTCACTTGGGGCACAACAATACGAGCAGTACTTC. It encodes CASSLGAQQYEQYF.

This clone was recorded once. The chain recombines TRBV18 with TRBJ1-1; TRBD1 is a possible D gene (5 bases). The V gene's germline CDR1 is KGHSH and CDR2 LQKENI. V was pared by 3 bases and J by 4 bases, with 18 bases between. This CDR3 is 16 amino acids long. The CDR3 is CASSPRRQGWSTEAFF. In DNA form, the CDR3 reads TGTGCCAGCTCACCCCGACGCCAGGGCTGGAGCACTGAAGCTTTCTTT. Using reference TRBV18 and TRBJ1-1 for the parts outside the CDR3, the full variable domain is NAGVMQNPRHLVRRRGQEARLRCSPMKGHSHVYWYRQLPEEGLKFMVYLQKENIIDESGMPKERFSAEFPKEGPSILRIQQVVRGDSAAYFCASSPRRQGWSTEAFFGQGTRLTVV.

J is TRBJ2-3 and V is TRBV7-9; 9 bases match TRBD2. This CDR3 has 16 amino acids. Germline CDR1 reads SEHNR; CDR2 reads FQNEAQ (reference sequence). V lost 5 bases to trimming and J lost 0 bases; unmatched junction nucleotides: 6. For the CDR3, the DNA is TGTGCCAGCAGCGGACGAGCGGGGGGAAGCACAGATACGCAGTATTTT. This sequence encodes CASSGRAGGSTDTQYF. The whole variable domain, filled in from reference TRBV7-9 and TRBJ2-3, reads DTGVSQNPRHKITKRGQNVTFRCDPISEHNRLYWYRQTLGQGPEFLTYFQNEAQLEKSRLLSDRFSAERPKGSFSTLEIQRTEQGDSAMYLCASSGRAGGSTDTQYFGPGTRLTVL.

This chain joins TRBV11-3 and TRBJ1-1; 7 bases fit TRBD1. Germline CDR1 reads SGHNT; CDR2 reads YENEEA. V was pared by 4 bases and J by 6 bases, with 8 bases of the junction left unmatched. The CDR3 extends over 14 amino acids. Here the CDR3 reads CASSSTGERAEAFF. The CDR3 nucleotides read TGTGCCAGCAGCTCAACAGGGGAAAGAGCTGAAGCTTTCTTT.

This sequence joins TRBV11-2 and TRBJ1-2, with unresolved D. The CDR3 covers 13 residues. Germline lookup yields CDR1 SGHAT and CDR2 FQNNGV. The V end lost 2 bases, the J end lost 0 bases, and 4 bases lay between the germline ends. The CDR3 region has the DNA TGTGCCAGCAGCTTATCTGCTAACTATGGCTACACCTTC. Amino acid sequence: CASSLSANYGYTF.

This clone was counted a single time. V gene TRBV5-1 combines with J gene TRBJ2-3; TRBD2 is a possible D gene (5 bases). In germline, CDR1 is SGHRS, CDR2 YFSETQ. V was shortened by 4 bases and J by 2 bases, with 14 bases between the two germline ends. The CDR3 covers 15 residues. Here the CDR3 DNA reads TGCGCCAGCAGCCCTGGGAGAATTTCCACAGATACGCAGTATTTT. This sequence encodes CASSPGRISTDTQYF. Full variable domain (rest looked up from reference TRBV5-1 and TRBJ2-3): KAGVTQTPRYLIKTRGQQVTLSCSPISGHRSVSWYQQTPGQGLQFLFEYFSETQRNKGNFPGRFSGRQFSNSRSEMNVSTLELGDSALYLCASSPGRISTDTQYFGPGTRLTVL.

The gene calls are TRBV10-2 and TRBJ2-5; 10 positions agree with TRBD1. The V gene's germline CDR1 is WSHSY and CDR2 SAAADI. V lost 0 bases to trimming and J lost 2 bases; unmatched junction nucleotides: 6. The CDR3 length is 17 residues. This CDR3 is CASSESRLGQGQETQYF. The CDR3 DNA follows: TGCGCCAGCAGTGAGTCGCGATTGGGACAGGGGCAAGAGACCCAGTACTTC.

The CDR3 sequence is CASSYRTADYGYTF. The CDR3 DNA is TGTGCCAGCAGTTACAGGACAGCTGACTATGGCTACACCTTC. The chain combines TRBV6-8 with TRBJ1-2; perhaps TRBD1 as D (6 bases). The CDR3 length is 14 residues. Germline CDR1 MNHGY, CDR2 SAAAGT. V lost 2 bases, J lost 3 bases, and 10 bases lay in between.

V and J are TRBV11-3 and TRBJ2-4; 9 nucleotides line up with TRBD2. V lost 1 base to trimming and J lost 5 bases; unmatched junction nucleotides: 6. This CDR3 has 16 residues. Germline assignment: CDR1 SGHNT and CDR2 YENEEA. CDR3 region: CASSLVAGGPQNIQYF. The CDR3 DNA is TGTGCCAGCAGCTTAGTTGCGGGAGGGCCGCAAAACATTCAGTACTTC.

The V call is TRBV27, the J call TRBJ2-3; D may be TRBD2 (7 bases). The length of the CDR3 is 16 residues. With 5 bases removed from V and 0 bases from J, the gap between germline ends came to 15 bases. Germline CDR1 is MNHEY and CDR2 is SMNVEV (reference sequence). The CDR3 sequence: CASSPWAGASTDTQYF. The CDR3 DNA reads TGTGCCAGCAGTCCATGGGCGGGGGCAAGCACAGATACGCAGTATTTT.

This chain uses TRBV5-4 with TRBJ1-2, with D possibly TRBD1 on 6 matching bases. V was cut by 2 bases and J by 2 bases, with 13 bases left in between. Germline CDR1 is SGHNT and CDR2 is YYREEE (reference sequence). CDR3 length: 15 residues. The CDR3 is CASSFGGQGNYGYTF. For the CDR3, the DNA is TGTGCCAGCAGCTTTGGTGGGCAGGGGAACTATGGCTACACCTTC.

V and J are TRBV11-3 and TRBJ2-7; TRBD1 matches at 12 bases. This CDR3 has 15 residues. V gave up 5 bases and J gave up 7 bases; unmatched junction bases: 9. The germline V gene has CDR1 SGHNT and CDR2 YENEEA. Here the CDR3 DNA reads TGTGCCAGCAGCCGTGGGGGACAGGGGGCTTGGGAGCAGTACTTC. This encodes CASSRGGQGAWEQYF.

The chain couples TRBV7-8 to TRBJ1-5; the D is unclear. The V gene's germline CDR1 is SGHVS and CDR2 FQNEAQ. CDR3 length: 17 residues. Trimming took 3 bases from V and 5 from J, leaving 20 bases between them. CDR3 nucleotides: TGTGCCAGCAGCTTGAGATGGAGGAAGTCTGGGGATCAGCCCCAGCATTTT. Protein product: CASSLRWRKSGDQPQHF.